The 31 T cell receptor beta chains presented below share a single source sample, sequenced in a study of Graves' ophthalmopathy and Graves' hyperthyroidism. Amplified material comprised TCR beta CDR3 regions derived from RNA transcripts. HTBI primers served in a first-round RT-PCR, which a second-round multiplex PCR followed. TCRdb processed the multiplex PCR reads anew with MiXCR; each CDR3 protein has one entry. The data show over 650,000 distinct CDR3 sequences, with just over 40% seen just once and around 3% held by the top ten. Sequenced sample: peripheral blood. Receptor source: an adult man with Graves' ophthalmopathy.

As concerns this clonotype: A read error may produce the germline difference seen at one junction end. The rearrangement uses TRBV7-9 and TRBJ1-1; 9 nucleotides line up with TRBD1. The germline V gene encodes CDR1 SEHNR and CDR2 FQNEAQ (reference sequence). The CDR3 runs 14 residues. CDR3 amino acids: CASSFWTGATEAFF. CDR3 bases: TGCGCCAGCAGCTTCTGGACAGGGGCGACTGAAGCTTTCTTT.

This rearrangement joins TRBV20-1 to TRBJ2-7, with D perhaps matching TRBD2 (6 bases). From germline, CDR1 is DFQATT and CDR2 SNEGSKA (reference sequence). Trimming cost V 1 base and J 0 bases, with 10 bases left between them. This CDR3 comprises 14 residues. The CDR3 here is CSARARDSSYEQYF. The CDR3 DNA is TGCAGTGCTAGAGCAAGGGACTCCTCCTACGAGCAGTACTTC.

This clonotype was counted a few times. This chain joins TRBV12-3 or TRBV12-4 and TRBJ1-6; the D gene is possibly TRBD1 (5 bases). V was trimmed by 5 bases and J by 7 bases, leaving 21 bases between them. CDR3 length: 17 residues. The CDR3 sequence is CASSEGVGGEINSPLHF. CDR3 nucleotide sequence: TGTGCCAGCAGTGAAGGGGTCGGGGGGGAGATCAATTCACCCCTCCACTTT.

This clonotype appeared once. The V call is TRBV29-1, the J call TRBJ2-7; D ambiguous. This CDR3 region has 11 residues. CDR1 is SQVTM, CDR2 ANQGSEA, per germline. V was pared by 7 bases and J by 3 bases, with 10 bases between. This chain's CDR3 is CSAGQFYEQYF. The CDR3 nucleotides read TGCAGCGCCGGGCAGTTCTACGAGCAGTACTTC.

V gene TRBV7-9 combines with J gene TRBJ1-6, with a tentative D call TRBD1 (5 bases). The ends were cut back, 6 bases at V and 0 bases at J, with 12 bases in the middle. The CDR3 consists of 16 residues. CDR1 SEHNR and CDR2 FQNEAQ come from the germline V gene (reference sequence). The CDR3 region has the DNA TGTGCCAGCAGGGGAGGGGAGAGCTCCTATAATTCACCCCTCCACTTT. Protein: CASRGGESSYNSPLHF.

This chain links TRBV6-5 with TRBJ1-1, with D uncertain. CDR3 length equals 12 residues. CDR1 and CDR2 from the germline V gene are MNHEY and SVGAGI. The ends were cut back, 8 bases at V and 5 bases at J, with 12 bases in the middle. The DNA for the CDR3 is TGTGCCAGCTTCCGGGCCCCGACTGAAGCTTTCTTT. This translates into CASFRAPTEAFF.

This clonotype was found many times. The chain is built from TRBV19 and TRBJ1-6; 7 nucleotides match TRBD1. The V gene's germline CDR1 is LNHDA and CDR2 SQIVND (reference sequence). There are 15 residues in the CDR3. Trimming took 2 bases from V and 6 from J; bases not matched to a gene: 4. CDR3 sequence reads: CASSIPGQSNSPLHF. The CDR3 nucleotides are TGTGCCAGTAGTATACCGGGACAGTCTAATTCACCCCTCCACTTT.

This rearrangement joins TRBV19 to TRBJ2-5; D not resolved. V was cut by 4 bases and J by 7 bases, with 7 bases left in between. Germline values: CDR1 LNHDA, CDR2 SQIVND (reference sequence). This CDR3 contains 11 residues. The CDR3 region is CASSSYRTQYF. The CDR3 DNA is TGTGCCAGTAGTAGCTACCGGACCCAGTACTTC.

To note about this clonotype: A clone one base away is much larger, so this may be a read error. The chain recombines TRBV7-2 with TRBJ1-2, with a possible D match to TRBD1 (5 bases). The length of the CDR3 is 13 residues. Germline-derived CDR1 and CDR2 are SGHTA and FQGNSA. Here the CDR3 reads CAGSPPGRYGYTF. CDR3 DNA: TGTGCCGGCAGCCCGCCGGGGCGCTATGGCTACACCTTC.

This clonotype was picked up many times. At one end, the junction sequence differs from germline, possibly due to a read error. The V and J genes are TRBV7-7 and TRBJ2-5, with D possibly TRBD2 on 5 matching bases. The CDR3 consists of 14 residues. Germline CDR1 is SSHAT and CDR2 is FNYEAQ (reference sequence). The CDR3, as DNA: TGTGCTAGCAGCACCGACTCCTTAGCGGAGACCCAGTACTTC. It encodes CASSTDSLAETQYF.

The chain uses TRBV9 and TRBJ1-1, with D possibly TRBD1 on 6 matching bases. The CDR3 runs 15 residues. Germline-derived CDR1 and CDR2 are SGDLS and YYNGEE. Trimming left V 5 bases short and J 1 base short, with 15 bases between. CDR3 protein: CASSYQQGTNTEAFF. The CDR3 DNA follows: TGTGCCAGCAGTTACCAGCAGGGGACGAACACTGAAGCTTTCTTT.

This clonotype was seen many times. The chain has TRBV20-1 and TRBJ1-2; D remains ambiguous. The V gene lost 5 bases and the J gene lost 1 base, with 5 bases spanning the gap. This CDR3 has 11 amino acids. CDR1 DFQATT and CDR2 SNEGSKA come from the germline V gene (reference sequence). The DNA for the CDR3 is TGCAGTGCTCTGGATAACTATGGCTACACCTTC. This encodes CSALDNYGYTF.

This clonotype has at least ten counts. The chain employs TRBV10-3 and TRBJ2-5, with D tentatively TRBD1 (6 bases). Deletions cut 7 bases from V and 5 bases from J, with 17 bases between. This CDR3 spans 14 amino acids. Germline CDR1 reads ENHRY; CDR2 reads SYGVKD. This CDR3 reads CAIKGQSLGETQYF. The CDR3 region has the DNA TGTGCCATCAAAGGACAGTCCCTCGGGGAGACCCAGTACTTC.

Of note for this clonotype: An end of the junction does not agree with germline; a read error may underlie this. The chain carries TRBV19 and TRBJ2-7, with D uncertain. Germline CDR1 is LNHDA and CDR2 is SQIVND (reference sequence). CDR3 length: 13 residues. In nucleotides, the CDR3 is TGTGCCAGTAGTATGGGTACTGCCTACGGGCAGTACTTC. Its translation: CASSMGTAYGQYF.

This chain uses TRBV24-1 with TRBJ1-4; D is uncertain. V shed 3 bases and J shed 7 bases, with 11 bases lying between them. The CDR3 extends over 14 amino acids. CDR1 is KGHDR and CDR2 is SFDVKD in the germline V gene. DNA for the CDR3: TGTGCCACCAGTGATCCAACCGGGCCTGAAAAACTGTTTTTT. This encodes CATSDPTGPEKLFF.

This clonotype was counted ten times or more. The gene calls are TRBV4-3 and TRBJ1-5; D remains unclear. CDR1 and CDR2 from the germline V gene are LGHNA and YSLEER. The CDR3 is made up of 14 amino acids. V was cut by 1 base and J by 7 bases, with 11 bases left in between. The CDR3 here is CASSQAYQSQPQHF. The CDR3 region has the DNA TGCGCCAGCAGCCAAGCCTACCAATCCCAGCCCCAGCATTTT.

This clonotype has a count of ten or more. The V call is TRBV15, the J call TRBJ2-6; D remains ambiguous. V was trimmed by 0 bases and J by 0 bases, leaving 6 bases between them. This CDR3 has 16 residues. Per the germline V gene, CDR1 is LNHNV and CDR2 is YYDKDF (reference sequence). The CDR3 bases are TGTGCCACCAGCAGAGACGGTTACTCTGGGGCCAACGTCCTGACTTTC. The encoded protein is CATSRDGYSGANVLTF.

This clonotype has at least ten counts. V and J are TRBV7-2 and TRBJ2-5; the D is unclear. The V gene lost 3 bases and the J gene lost 9 bases, with 11 bases spanning the gap. The CDR3 totals 12 residues. Per the germline V gene, CDR1 is SGHTA and CDR2 is FQGNSA. CDR3 nucleotide sequence: TGTGCCAGCAGCTTTGGAACGCGAGCCCAGTACTTC. This gives the protein CASSFGTRAQYF.

In regard to this clonotype: With a much larger clone just one base away, this may be a read error. The chain is built from TRBV7-9 and TRBJ2-5; D is unresolved. Per the germline V gene, CDR1 is SEHNR and CDR2 is FQNEAQ (reference sequence). This CDR3 comprises 14 residues. The CDR3 reads CANSFDEHQETQYF. The CDR3 DNA is TGTGCCAACAGCTTTGATGAGCACCAAGAGACCCAGTACTTC.

A note on this clonotype: A much larger clone differs from this one at a single base, so this may be a read error. The gene calls are TRBV11-2 and TRBJ2-7; D remains ambiguous. The length of the CDR3 is 14 residues. Germline loops: CDR1 SGHAT, CDR2 FQNNGV. The DNA of the CDR3 is TGTGCCAGCAGCTTAGCGTGGCAGAACTACGAGCAGGACTTC. Encoded protein: CASSLAWQNYEQDF.

In regard to this clonotype: Given a much more abundant clone one base away, this may be a read error. The chain uses TRBV20-1 and TRBJ1-4; a possible D gene is TRBD1 (5 bases). CDR3 length equals 14 residues. Germline V CDR1 and CDR2: DFQATT, SNEGSKA (reference sequence). CDR3 coding DNA: TGCAGTGCTAGGGGGGGTTCGGAGAGCGAAAAACTGTCTTTT. Amino acids: CSARGGSESEKLSF.

This rearrangement joins TRBV10-3 to TRBJ2-5, with TRBD2 identical over 10 bases. CDR1 is ENHRY and CDR2 is SYGVKD in the germline V gene. The CDR3 sequence is 14 residues long. As DNA, the CDR3 is TGTGCGAATCAAGCGGGAGGGTACCAAGAGACCCAGTACTTC. Translated: CANQAGGYQETQYF.

This clonotype was detected ten times or more. The rearrangement links TRBV20-1 to TRBJ1-4; D is perhaps TRBD1 (6 bases). Per the germline V gene, CDR1 is DFQATT and CDR2 is SNEGSKA (reference sequence). This CDR3 spans 13 amino acids. V shed 6 bases and J shed 2 bases, with 10 bases lying between them. CDR3 in DNA: TGCAGTGCCTCCAGGGGTACTAATGAAAAACTGTTTTTT. Translating it yields CSASRGTNEKLFF.

This clonotype was detected ten times or more. The V and J genes are TRBV7-8 and TRBJ1-1; D not certain. Germline CDR1 and CDR2: SGHVS and FQNEAQ. V lost 1 base, J lost 7 bases, and 7 bases lay in between. The CDR3 covers 12 residues. The CDR3 sequence is CASSLVDFEAFF. The CDR3 region has the DNA TGTGCCAGCAGCTTAGTAGACTTTGAAGCTTTCTTT. Looking up the rest from reference TRBV7-8 and TRBJ1-1 gives the full variable domain: GAGVSQSPRYKVAKRGQDVALRCDPISGHVSLFWYQQALGQGPEFLTYFQNEAQLDKSGLPSDRFFAERPEGSVSTLKIQRTQQEDSAVYLCASSLVDFEAFFGQGTRLTVV.

About this clonotype itself: A read error may explain this, as a much larger clone is one base away. This chain connects TRBV7-9 to TRBJ1-2; D gene unclear. Looked up from germline, CDR1 is SEHNR and CDR2 is FQNEAQ (reference sequence). This CDR3 is 16 amino acids long. V was cut by 1 base and J by 3 bases, with 15 bases left in between. CDR3 amino acids: CASSLGGPFRDYGYTF. Here the CDR3 DNA reads TGTGCCAGCAGCTTAGGAGGGCCCTTTAGGGACTATGGCTACACCTTC.

This chain uses TRBV7-8 with TRBJ2-7; no reliable D call. The CDR3 is 15 residues long. V was trimmed by 3 bases and J by 7 bases, leaving 19 bases between them. Per the germline V gene, CDR1 is SGHVS and CDR2 is FQNEAQ. The CDR3 is CASSFIAGSSQEQYF. The CDR3 DNA follows: TGTGCCAGCAGCTTTATAGCTGGCAGCTCACAAGAGCAGTACTTC.

This clonotype was observed many times. The V and J genes are TRBV7-8 and TRBJ1-5; D is undetermined. Germline assignment: CDR1 SGHVS and CDR2 FQNEAQ. The CDR3 covers 15 residues. Trimming removed 4 bases at V and 4 bases at J, with 14 bases between. In DNA, the CDR3 is TGTGCCAGCAGCTCTAGTTCGGGCGGGAATCAGCCCCAGCATTTT. Translating it yields CASSSSSGGNQPQHF.

The chain is built from TRBV7-2 and TRBJ2-7; the match to TRBD2 covers 9 bases. The V segment lost 1 base and the J segment 3 bases; nucleotides outside the gene matches: 4. The CDR3 consists of 15 residues. Looked up from germline, CDR1 is SGHTA and CDR2 is FQGNSA. Written as DNA, the CDR3 is TGTGCCAGCAGCTTAGATTTTAGCGGGGGCTACGAGCAGTACTTC. It specifies CASSLDFSGGYEQYF.

This clonotype was observed at least ten times. This chain connects TRBV20-1 to TRBJ1-1; no clear D gene. Trimming stripped 3 bases from V and 4 bases from J, with 18 bases between. The length of the CDR3 is 15 residues. The germline gives CDR1 DFQATT, CDR2 SNEGSKA (reference sequence). DNA for the CDR3: TGCAGTGCTAGGAGGGCGGGCACTGAACGCACTGAAGCTTTCTTT. Protein sequence: CSARRAGTERTEAFF.

This clonotype was seen ten or more times. The CDR3 DNA reads as TGTGCCAGCAGCCAAGGGACTAGCGGGGGGGTACAAGAGACCCAGTACTTC. Encoded protein: CASSQGTSGGVQETQYF. The gene calls are TRBV7-9 and TRBJ2-5, with TRBD2 matching 16 bases. Germline CDR1 is SEHNR and CDR2 is FQNEAQ (reference sequence). Trimming took 5 bases from V and 2 from J; bases not matched to a gene: 5. This CDR3 is 17 amino acids long. Combining the CDR3 with reference TRBV7-9 and TRBJ2-5 gives the whole variable domain DTGVSQNPRHKITKRGQNVTFRCDPISEHNRLYWYRQTLGQGPEFLTYFQNEAQLEKSRLLSDRFSAERPKGSFSTLEIQRTEQGDSAMYLCASSQGTSGGVQETQYFGPGTRLLVL.

This clonotype showed up just a few times. This chain uses TRBV5-6 with TRBJ1-2, with 9 bases matching TRBD1. V dropped 6 bases and J dropped 4; count of bases not matched to a gene: 10. Germline CDR1 and CDR2: SGHDT and YYEEEE. There are 15 residues in the CDR3. CDR3 sequence reads: CASNPQQGAGYGYTF. DNA of the CDR3: TGTGCCAGCAATCCTCAACAGGGGGCGGGCTATGGCTACACCTTC. Supplemented by reference TRBV5-6 and TRBJ1-2, the full variable domain reads DAGVTQSPTHLIKTRGQQVTLRCSPKSGHDTVSWYQQALGQGPQFIFQYYEEEERQRGNFPDRFSGHQFPNYSSELNVNALLLGDSALYLCASNPQQGAGYGYTFGSGTRLTVV.